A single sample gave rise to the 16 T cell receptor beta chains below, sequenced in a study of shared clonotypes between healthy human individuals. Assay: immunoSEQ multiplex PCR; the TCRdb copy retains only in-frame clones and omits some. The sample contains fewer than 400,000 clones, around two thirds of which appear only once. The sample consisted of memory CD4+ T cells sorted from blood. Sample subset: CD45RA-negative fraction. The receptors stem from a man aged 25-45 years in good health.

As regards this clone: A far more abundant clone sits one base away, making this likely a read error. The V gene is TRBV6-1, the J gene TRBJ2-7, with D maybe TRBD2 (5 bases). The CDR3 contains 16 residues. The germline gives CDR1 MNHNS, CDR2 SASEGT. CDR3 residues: CAGSEVGSAYSYEQYF. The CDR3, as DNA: TGTGCCGGCAGTGAAGTAGGTAGCGCTTACTCCTACGAGCAGTACTTC.

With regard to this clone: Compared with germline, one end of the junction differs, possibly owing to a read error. The CDR3 DNA follows: TGTGCCGGGAGACAGGGAGTTCCTTATGGCTACACCTTC. It specifies CAGRQGVPYGYTF. The V call is TRBV30, the J call TRBJ1-2; 7 bases are a match to TRBD1. CDR1 is GTSNPN, CDR2 SVGIG, per germline (reference sequence). This CDR3 region has 13 residues. Full variable domain (outside the CDR3, taken from reference TRBV30 and TRBJ1-2): SQTIHQWPATLVQPVGSPLSLECTVEGTSNPNLYWYRQAAGRGLQLLFYSVGIGQISSEVPQNLSASRPQDRQFILSSKKLLLSDSGFYLCAGRQGVPYGYTFGSGTRLTVV.

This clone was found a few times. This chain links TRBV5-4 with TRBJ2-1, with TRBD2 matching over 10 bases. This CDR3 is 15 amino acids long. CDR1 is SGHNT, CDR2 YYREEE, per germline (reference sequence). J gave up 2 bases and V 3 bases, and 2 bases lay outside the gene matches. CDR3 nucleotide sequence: TGTGCCAGCAGCTCTAGCGGGAGTGCCTACAATGAGCAGTTCTTC. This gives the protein CASSSSGSAYNEQFF.

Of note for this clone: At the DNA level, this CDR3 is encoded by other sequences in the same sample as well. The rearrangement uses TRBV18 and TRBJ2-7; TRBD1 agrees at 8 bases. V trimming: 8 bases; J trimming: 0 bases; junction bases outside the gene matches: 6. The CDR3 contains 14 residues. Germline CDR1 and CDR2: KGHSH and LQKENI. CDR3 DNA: TGTGCCAGCCGGACAGGGACGAGCTCCTACGAGCAGTACTTC. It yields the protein CASRTGTSSYEQYF. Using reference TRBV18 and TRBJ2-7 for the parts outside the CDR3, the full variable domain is NAGVMQNPRHLVRRRGQEARLRCSPMKGHSHVYWYRQLPEEGLKFMVYLQKENIIDESGMPKERFSAEFPKEGPSILRIQQVVRGDSAAYFCASRTGTSSYEQYFGPGTRLTVT.

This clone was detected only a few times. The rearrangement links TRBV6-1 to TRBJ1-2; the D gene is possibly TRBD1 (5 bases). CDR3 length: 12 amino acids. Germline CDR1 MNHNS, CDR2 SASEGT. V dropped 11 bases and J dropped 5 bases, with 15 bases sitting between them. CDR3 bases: TGTGCCGGTTCCGGGACGGGGTATGGCTACACCTTC. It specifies CAGSGTGYGYTF.

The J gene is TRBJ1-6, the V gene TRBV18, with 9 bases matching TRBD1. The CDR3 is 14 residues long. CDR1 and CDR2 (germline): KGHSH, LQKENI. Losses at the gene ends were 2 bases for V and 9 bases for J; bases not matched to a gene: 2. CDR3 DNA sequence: TGTGCCAGCTCACCAGAGGGACAGGGTTCACCCCTCCACTTT. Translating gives CASSPEGQGSPLHF. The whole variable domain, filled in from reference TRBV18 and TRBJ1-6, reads NAGVMQNPRHLVRRRGQEARLRCSPMKGHSHVYWYRQLPEEGLKFMVYLQKENIIDESGMPKERFSAEFPKEGPSILRIQQVVRGDSAAYFCASSPEGQGSPLHFGNGTRLTVT.

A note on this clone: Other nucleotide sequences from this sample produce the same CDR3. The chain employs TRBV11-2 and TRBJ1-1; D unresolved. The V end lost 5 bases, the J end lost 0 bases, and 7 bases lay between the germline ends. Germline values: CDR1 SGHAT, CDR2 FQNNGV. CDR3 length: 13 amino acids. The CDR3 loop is CASSQQMNTEAFF. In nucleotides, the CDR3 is TGTGCCAGCAGCCAGCAGATGAACACTGAAGCTTTCTTT.

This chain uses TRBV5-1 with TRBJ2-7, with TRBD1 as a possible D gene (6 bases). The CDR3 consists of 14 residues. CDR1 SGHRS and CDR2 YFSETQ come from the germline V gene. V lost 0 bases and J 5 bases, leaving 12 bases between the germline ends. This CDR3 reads CASSLVPGHDEQYF. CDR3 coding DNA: TGCGCCAGCAGCTTGGTACCGGGACACGACGAGCAGTACTTC.

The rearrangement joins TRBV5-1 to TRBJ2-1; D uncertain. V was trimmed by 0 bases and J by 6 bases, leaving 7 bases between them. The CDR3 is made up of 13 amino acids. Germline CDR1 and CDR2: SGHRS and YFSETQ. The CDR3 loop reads CASSLGTSNEQFF. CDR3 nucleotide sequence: TGCGCCAGCAGCTTGGGAACGTCCAATGAGCAGTTCTTC. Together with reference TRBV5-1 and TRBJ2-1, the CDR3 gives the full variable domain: KAGVTQTPRYLIKTRGQQVTLSCSPISGHRSVSWYQQTPGQGLQFLFEYFSETQRNKGNFPGRFSGRQFSNSRSEMNVSTLELGDSALYLCASSLGTSNEQFFGPGTRLTVL.

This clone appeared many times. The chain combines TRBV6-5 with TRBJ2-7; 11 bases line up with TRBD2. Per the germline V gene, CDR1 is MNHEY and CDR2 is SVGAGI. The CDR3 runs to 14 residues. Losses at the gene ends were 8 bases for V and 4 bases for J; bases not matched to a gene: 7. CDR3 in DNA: TGTGCCAGCGCCCTAGCGGGAGGTGTGTACGAGCAGTACTTC. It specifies CASALAGGVYEQYF.

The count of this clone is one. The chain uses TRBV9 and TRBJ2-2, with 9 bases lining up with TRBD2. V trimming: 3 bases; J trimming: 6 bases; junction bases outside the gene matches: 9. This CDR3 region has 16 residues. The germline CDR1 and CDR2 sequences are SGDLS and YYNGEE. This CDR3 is CASSGLAGVFPGELFF. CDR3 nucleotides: TGTGCCAGCAGCGGGTTAGCGGGAGTATTCCCCGGGGAGCTGTTTTTT.

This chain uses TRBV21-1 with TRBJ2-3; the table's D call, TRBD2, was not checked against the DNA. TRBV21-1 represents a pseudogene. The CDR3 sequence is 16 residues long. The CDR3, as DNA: TGTGCCAGCAGCGATAGCGGGAGGGGTGGCACAGATACGCAGTATTTT. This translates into CASSDSGRGGTDTQYF.

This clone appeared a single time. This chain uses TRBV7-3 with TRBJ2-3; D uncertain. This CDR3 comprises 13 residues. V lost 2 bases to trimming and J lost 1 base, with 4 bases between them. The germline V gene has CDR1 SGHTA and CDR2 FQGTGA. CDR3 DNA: TGTGCCAGCAGCTTATATGGCACAGATACGCAGTATTTT. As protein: CASSLYGTDTQYF.

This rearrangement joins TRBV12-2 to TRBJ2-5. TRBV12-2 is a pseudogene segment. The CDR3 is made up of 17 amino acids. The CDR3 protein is CASRLALHDHKPETQYF. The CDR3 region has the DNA TGTGCAAGTCGCTTAGCGCTGCACGACCATAAGCCGGAGACCCAGTACTTC.

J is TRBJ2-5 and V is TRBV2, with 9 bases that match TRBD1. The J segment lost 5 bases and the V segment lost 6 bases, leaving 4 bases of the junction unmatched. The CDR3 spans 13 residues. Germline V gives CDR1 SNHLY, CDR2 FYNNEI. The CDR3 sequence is CASSGTGMETQYF. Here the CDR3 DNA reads TGTGCCAGCAGCGGGACAGGGATGGAGACCCAGTACTTC.

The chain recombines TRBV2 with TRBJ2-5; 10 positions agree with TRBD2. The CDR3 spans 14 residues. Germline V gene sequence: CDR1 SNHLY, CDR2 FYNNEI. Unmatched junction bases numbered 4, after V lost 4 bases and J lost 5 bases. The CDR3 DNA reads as TGTGCCAGCAGTGCAGGTAGCGGGAGGGAGACCCAGTACTTC. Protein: CASSAGSGRETQYF.